These T cell receptor beta chains were read from a single sample in a study of control samples from healthy donors and cancer patients. The data were produced by immunoSEQ multiplex PCR, yet TCRdb's version contains in-frame clones alone and is incomplete. The repertoire holds roughly 120,000 clones, with 88% as singletons. Source material: blood. These receptors came from a woman aged 65 to 85 in good health. CDR3s include the opening cysteine and the closing phenylalanine or tryptophan. A D gene is named only where the DNA matches it firmly. Not all rows give a size; the values are once, few, many and, for expanded clones, a class.

v_call	j_call	clone_size	d_call	cdr3_nt	cdr3_aa
TRBV9	TRBJ1-5	NA	TRBD1	TGTGCCAGCAGCAGGGACAGGGATAGCAATCAGCCCCAGCATTTT	CASSRDRDSNQPQHF
TRBV6-6	TRBJ1-2	NA	NA	TGTGCCAGCAGTTACGAACAGAACTATGGCTACACCTTC	CASSYEQNYGYTF
TRBV7-8	TRBJ1-1	NA	NA	TGTGCCAGCAGCTTACCGGGAGCTGAAGCTTTCTTT	CASSLPGAEAFF
TRBV15	TRBJ2-1	NA	NA	TGTGCCACCAGCAGACGCCCGACAGAACCCTACAATGAGCAGTTCTTC	CATSRRPTEPYNEQFF
TRBV6-1	TRBJ1-6	once	NA	TGTGCCAGCAGTGAAACGGGGCTGAATTCACCCCTCCACTTT	CASSETGLNSPLHF
TRBV6-5	TRBJ1-1	NA	TRBD1	TGTGCCAGCACCTTGGGACAGACCATGAACACTGAAGCTTTCTTT	CASTLGQTMNTEAFF
TRBV7-2	TRBJ2-7	once	NA	TGTGCCAGCAGCTTAGACGTGGTTTACTCCTACGAGCAGTACTTC	CASSLDVVYSYEQYF
TRBV20-1	TRBJ1-2	NA	NA	TGCAGTGCTAGTCCAGGGGTTCTAAACTATGGCTACACCTTC	CSASPGVLNYGYTF
TRBV19	TRBJ2-7	once	NA	TGTGCCAGTAGTATAGTTGGGGGGGAGCAGTACTTC	CASSIVGGEQYF
TRBV2	TRBJ2-1	NA	NA	TGTGCCAGCAGTGAGTCAGGGAATCCGCAGTTCTTC	CASSESGNPQFF
TRBV2	TRBJ2-3	NA	TRBD1	TGTGCCAGCAGGGGGGACAGTTCCACAGATACGCAGTATTTT	CASRGDSSTDTQYF
TRBV11-2	TRBJ2-4	NA	NA	TGTGCCAGCGCGGCCGAGTCTTACCCTCTTCCCAAAAACATTCAGTACTTC	CASAAESYPLPKNIQYF
TRBV10-3	TRBJ1-2	once	TRBD1	TGTGCCAGCTGGGACAGGCACTATGGCTACACCTTC	CASWDRHYGYTF
TRBV5-1	TRBJ1-1	NA	NA	TGCGCCAGCAGCAGAGATGGAGGCAACACTGAAGCTTTCTTT	CASSRDGGNTEAFF
TRBV29-1	TRBJ2-3	NA	NA	TGCAGCGTTGAGAGGCAGGGTGCAGATACGCAGTATTTT	CSVERQGADTQYF
TRBV7-2	TRBJ1-1	NA	NA	TGTGCCAGCAGCTCCGCAGGGGCGCGGGGAAACACTGAAGCTTTCTTT	CASSSAGARGNTEAFF
TRBV7-3	TRBJ1-1	once	NA	TGTGCCAGCAGCTTTGGTCGGGACACTGAAGCTTTCTTT	CASSFGRDTEAFF
TRBV19	TRBJ2-7	NA	NA	TGTGCCAGCAGTATGAGGGGCGGGTACGAGCAGTACTTC	CASSMRGGYEQYF
TRBV2	TRBJ2-6	NA	NA	TGTGCCAGCAGTGAATCGGTCTCTGGGGCCAACGTCCTGACTTTC	CASSESVSGANVLTF
TRBV5-5	TRBJ1-1	NA	NA	TGTGCCAGCAGCTTCACAGGGAACACTGAAGCTTTCTTT	CASSFTGNTEAFF
TRBV7-2	TRBJ2-1	once	TRBD2	TGTGCCAGCAGCTACGGGCAGCGGGGGGGCCTCTACAATGAGCAGTTCTTC	CASSYGQRGGLYNEQFF
TRBV5-4	TRBJ1-5	NA	TRBD1	TGTGCCAGCAGCAATACAACAGGACATTACAGGGGGAATCAGCCCCAGCATTTT	CASSNTTGHYRGNQPQHF
TRBV6-5	TRBJ1-2	NA	TRBD1	TGTGCCAGCAGTCAAAACCGGGACAGGGGGGAGGGCTACACCTTC	CASSQNRDRGEGYTF
TRBV5-1	TRBJ1-2	NA	NA	TGCGCCAGCCGAGCCACTAACTATGGCTACACCTTC	CASRATNYGYTF
TRBV12-3/TRBV12-4	TRBJ2-3	NA	NA	TGTGCCAGCAGCTACAGGGTTTCAGATACGCAGTATTTT	CASSYRVSDTQYF
TRBV7-9	TRBJ2-1	NA	NA	TGTGCCAGCAGCTTAAGCGGAAATGAGCAGTTCTTC	CASSLSGNEQFF